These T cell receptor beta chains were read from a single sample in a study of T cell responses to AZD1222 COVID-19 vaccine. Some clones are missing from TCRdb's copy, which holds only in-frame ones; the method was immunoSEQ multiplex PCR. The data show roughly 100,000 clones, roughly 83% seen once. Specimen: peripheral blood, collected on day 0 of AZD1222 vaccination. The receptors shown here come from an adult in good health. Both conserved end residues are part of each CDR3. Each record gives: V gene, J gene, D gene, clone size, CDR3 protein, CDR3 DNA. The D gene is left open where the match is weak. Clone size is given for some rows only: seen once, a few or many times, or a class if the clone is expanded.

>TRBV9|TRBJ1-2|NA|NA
CASSPGGLSNYGYTF
TGTGCCAGCAGCCCCGGGGGGCTATCTAACTATGGCTACACCTTC
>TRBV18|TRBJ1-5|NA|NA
CASSPDRHASYSNQPQHF
TGTGCCAGCTCACCGGACAGACATGCCTCCTATAGCAATCAGCCCCAGCATTTT
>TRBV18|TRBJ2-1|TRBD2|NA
CASSLLAGSYNEQFF
TGTGCCAGCTCGCTACTAGCGGGATCCTACAATGAGCAGTTCTTC
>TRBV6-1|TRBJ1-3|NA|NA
CASSEVAGRDGTIYF
TGTGCCAGCAGTGAGGTGGCAGGCCGTGACGGCACCATATATTTT
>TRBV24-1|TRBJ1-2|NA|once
CATSDFPANYGYTF
TGTGCCACCAGTGATTTTCCAGCTAACTATGGCTACACCTTC
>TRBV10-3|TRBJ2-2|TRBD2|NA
CAINRGVGELFF
TGTGCCATCAACCGGGGGGTCGGGGAGCTGTTTTTT
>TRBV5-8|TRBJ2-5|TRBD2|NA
CASSLVAGGRRARETQYF
TGTGCCAGCAGCTTGGTAGCGGGGGGGCGGCGAGCGCGGGAGACCCAGTACTTC
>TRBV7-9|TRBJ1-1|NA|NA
CASSLFSGNQEAFF
TGTGCCAGCAGCTTATTTTCCGGGAACCAAGAAGCTTTCTTT
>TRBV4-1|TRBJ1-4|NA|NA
CASSQDRWTAFNEKLFF
TGCGCCAGCAGCCAAGATAGATGGACAGCCTTTAATGAAAAACTGTTTTTT
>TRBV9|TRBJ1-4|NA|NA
CASNNRGNEKLFF
TGTGCCAGCAACAATAGAGGGAATGAAAAACTGTTTTTT
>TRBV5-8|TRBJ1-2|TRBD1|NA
CASTREGASYGYTF
TGTGCCAGCACCCGCGAGGGGGCCAGCTATGGCTACACCTTC
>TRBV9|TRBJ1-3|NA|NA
CASSVARGTGNTIYF
TGTGCCAGCAGCGTAGCAAGGGGGACTGGAAACACCATATATTTT
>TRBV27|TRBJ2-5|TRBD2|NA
CASSNLSGRMKTQYF
TGTGCCAGCAGCAACCTTAGCGGGAGGATGAAGACCCAGTACTTC
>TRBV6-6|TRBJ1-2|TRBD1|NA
CASSYSGQGENGYTF
TGTGCCAGCAGTTACTCGGGACAGGGAGAAAATGGCTACACCTTC
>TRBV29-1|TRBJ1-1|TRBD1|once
CSVVTGGVAEAFF
TGCAGCGTTGTCACAGGGGGCGTGGCTGAAGCTTTCTTT
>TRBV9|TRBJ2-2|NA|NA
CASSVVGDGELFF
TGTGCCAGCAGCGTAGTCGGTGACGGGGAGCTGTTTTTT
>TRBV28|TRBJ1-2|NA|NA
CASSFEGQGGYTF
TGTGCCAGCAGTTTTGAGGGACAAGGAGGCTACACCTTC
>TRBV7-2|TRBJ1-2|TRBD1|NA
CASSLGPDRVTGYTF
TGTGCCAGCAGCTTAGGCCCTGACAGGGTTACTGGCTACACCTTC
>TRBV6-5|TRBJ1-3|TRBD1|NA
CATSGTGLYTIYF
TGTGCCACCTCCGGGACAGGGTTATACACCATATATTTT
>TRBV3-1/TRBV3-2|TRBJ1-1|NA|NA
CASSPARGQAFF
TGTGCCAGCAGCCCCGCCCGGGGGCAAGCTTTCTTT
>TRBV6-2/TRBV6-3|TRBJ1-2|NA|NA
CASSFAGGYTF
TGTGCCAGCAGCTTTGCAGGGGGCTACACCTTC
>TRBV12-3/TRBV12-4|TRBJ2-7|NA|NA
CASKSPAYEQYF
TGTGCCAGCAAGAGCCCTGCCTACGAGCAGTACTTC
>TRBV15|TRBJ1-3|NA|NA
CATSRTQGPGNTIYF
TGTGCCACCAGCAGAACGCAGGGGCCTGGAAACACCATATATTTT
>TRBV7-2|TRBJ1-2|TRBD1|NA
CASSLSGTGADYGYTF
TGTGCCAGCAGCTTATCTGGGACAGGGGCGGACTATGGCTACACCTTC
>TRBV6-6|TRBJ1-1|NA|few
CASSDGQNTEAFF
TGTGCCAGCAGTGACGGACAGAACACTGAAGCTTTCTTT
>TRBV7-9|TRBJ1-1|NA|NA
CASSLIGVTEAFF
TGTGCCAGCAGCTTAATCGGGGTCACTGAAGCTTTCTTT
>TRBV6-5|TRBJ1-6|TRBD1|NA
CASSYDRTGGNSPLHF
TGTGCCAGCAGTTACGATCGGACAGGGGGAAATTCACCCCTCCACTTT
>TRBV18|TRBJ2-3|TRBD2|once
CASSPSRTSRTDTQYF
TGTGCCAGCTCCCCCTCGCGGACTAGCAGGACAGATACGCAGTATTTT
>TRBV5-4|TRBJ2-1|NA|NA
CASSLPSTLRLNEQFF
TGTGCCAGCAGCTTACCCTCTACCTTACGCCTCAATGAGCAGTTCTTC
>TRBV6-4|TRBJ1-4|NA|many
CASSEDGTAKLFF
TGTGCCAGCAGCGAGGACGGGACGGCAAAACTGTTTTTT
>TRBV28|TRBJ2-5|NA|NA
CASSQETQYF
TGTGCCAGCAGTCAAGAGACCCAGTACTTC
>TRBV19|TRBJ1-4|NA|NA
CASSISASGQGKLFF
TGTGCCAGTAGTATTTCCGCATCCGGGCAGGGAAAACTGTTTTTT
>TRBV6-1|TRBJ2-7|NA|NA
CASSERAPSYEQYF
TGTGCCAGCAGTGAACGGGCCCCCTCCTACGAGCAGTACTTC
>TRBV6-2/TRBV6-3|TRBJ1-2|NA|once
CASSYSTSYGYTF
TGTGCCAGCAGTTACTCGACTTCCTATGGCTACACCTTC
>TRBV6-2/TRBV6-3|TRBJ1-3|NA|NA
CASSSDLISGNTIYF
TGTGCCAGCAGTTCCGACCTTATCTCTGGAAACACCATATATTTT
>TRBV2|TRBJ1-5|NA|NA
CASKAGGAGKPQHF
TGTGCCAGCAAAGCCGGAGGGGCGGGAAAGCCCCAGCATTTT
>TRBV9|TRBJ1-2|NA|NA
CASSAPQGTGYGYTF
TGTGCCAGCAGCGCCCCCCAGGGTACAGGCTATGGCTACACCTTC
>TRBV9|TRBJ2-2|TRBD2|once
CASSSTSGRAVGELFF
TGTGCCAGCAGCTCCACTAGCGGGAGGGCTGTCGGGGAGCTGTTTTTT
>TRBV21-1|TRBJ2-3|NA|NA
CASSEPGQGVITDTQYF
TGTGCCAGCAGCGAACCGGGACAGGGGGTGATCACAGATACGCAGTATTTT
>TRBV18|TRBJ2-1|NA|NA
CASSPSPGYNEQFF
TGTGCCAGCTCACCATCGCCCGGTTACAATGAGCAGTTCTTC
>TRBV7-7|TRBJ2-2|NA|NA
CASSLVGNTGELFF
TGTGCTAGCAGCTTAGTCGGTAACACCGGGGAGCTGTTTTTT
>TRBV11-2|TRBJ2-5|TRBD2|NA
CASSHNSGGAETQYF
TGTGCCAGCAGCCACAATAGCGGGGGGGCGGAGACCCAGTACTTC
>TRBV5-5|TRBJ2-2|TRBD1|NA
CASSITGGGGELFF
TGTGCCAGCAGTATAACAGGGGGCGGCGGGGAGCTGTTTTTT
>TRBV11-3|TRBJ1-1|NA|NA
CASSPVYGRPNTEAFF
TGTGCCAGCAGCCCAGTTTATGGGCGACCGAACACTGAAGCTTTCTTT
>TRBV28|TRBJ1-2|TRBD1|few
CAGQGFNYGYTF
TGTGCCGGACAGGGTTTTAACTATGGCTACACCTTC
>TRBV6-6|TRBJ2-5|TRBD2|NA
CLAGGGETQYF
TGTCTAGCGGGGGGTGGAGAGACCCAGTACTTC
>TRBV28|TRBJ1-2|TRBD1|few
CASSPAGTDYGYTF
TGTGCCAGCAGTCCTGCCGGGACAGACTATGGCTACACCTTC
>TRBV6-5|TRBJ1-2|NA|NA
CASSGIGLGYTF
TGTGCCAGCTCCGGCATCGGCCTTGGCTACACCTTC
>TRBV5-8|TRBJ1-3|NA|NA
CASSLQGFSGNTIYF
TGTGCCAGCAGCTTACAGGGATTCTCTGGAAACACCATATATTTT
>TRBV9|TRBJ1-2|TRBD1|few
CASSRQGSRRGYTF
TGTGCCAGCAGCAGACAGGGTTCTAGGAGGGGCTACACCTTC